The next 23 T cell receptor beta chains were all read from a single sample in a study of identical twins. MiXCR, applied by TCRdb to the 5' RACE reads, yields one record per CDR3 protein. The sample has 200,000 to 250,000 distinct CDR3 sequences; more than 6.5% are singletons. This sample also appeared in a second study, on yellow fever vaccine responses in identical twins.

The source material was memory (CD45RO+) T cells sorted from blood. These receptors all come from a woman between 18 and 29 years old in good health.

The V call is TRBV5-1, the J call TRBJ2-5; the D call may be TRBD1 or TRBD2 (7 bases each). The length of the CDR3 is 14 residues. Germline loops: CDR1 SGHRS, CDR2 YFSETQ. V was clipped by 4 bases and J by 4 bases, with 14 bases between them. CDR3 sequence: CASSTFRGGETQYF. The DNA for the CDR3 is TGCGCCAGCAGCACCTTCAGGGGGGGAGAGACCCAGTACTTC.

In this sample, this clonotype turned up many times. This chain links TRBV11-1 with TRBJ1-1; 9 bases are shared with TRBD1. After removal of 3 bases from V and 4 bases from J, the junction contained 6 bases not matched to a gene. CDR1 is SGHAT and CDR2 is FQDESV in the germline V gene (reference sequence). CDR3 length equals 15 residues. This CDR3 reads CASSLVPGQGTEAFF. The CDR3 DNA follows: TGTGCCAGCAGCTTGGTTCCGGGACAGGGCACTGAAGCTTTCTTT.

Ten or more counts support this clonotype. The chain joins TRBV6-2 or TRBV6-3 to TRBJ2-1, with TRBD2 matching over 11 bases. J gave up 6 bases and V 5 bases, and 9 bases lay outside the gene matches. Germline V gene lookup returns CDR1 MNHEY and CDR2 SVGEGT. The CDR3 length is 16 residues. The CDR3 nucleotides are TGTGCCAGCAGTCAGACCCTAGCGGGAGGTGGCAATGAGCAGTTCTTC. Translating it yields CASSQTLAGGGNEQFF.

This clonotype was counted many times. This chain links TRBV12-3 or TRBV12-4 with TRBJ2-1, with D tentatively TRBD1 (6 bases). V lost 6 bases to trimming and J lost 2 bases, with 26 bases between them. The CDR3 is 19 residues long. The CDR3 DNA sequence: TGTGCCAGCAGCCCTACGTTACAGACAGGTGGGGCTACCTACAATGAGCAGTTCTTC. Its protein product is CASSPTLQTGGATYNEQFF.

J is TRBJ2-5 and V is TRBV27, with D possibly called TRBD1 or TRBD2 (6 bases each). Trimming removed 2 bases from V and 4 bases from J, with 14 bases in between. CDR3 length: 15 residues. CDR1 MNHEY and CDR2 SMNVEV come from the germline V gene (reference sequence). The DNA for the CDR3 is TGTGCCAGCAGTTTAGTTCGGGGGCTGGGAGAGACCCAGTACTTC. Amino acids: CASSLVRGLGETQYF.

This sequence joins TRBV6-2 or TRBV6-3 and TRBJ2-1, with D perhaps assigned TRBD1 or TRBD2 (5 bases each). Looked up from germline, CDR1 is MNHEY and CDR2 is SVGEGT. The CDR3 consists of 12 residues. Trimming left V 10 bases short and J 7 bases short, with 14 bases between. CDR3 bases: TGTGCCACCGGGGACCCAGGGAATGAGCAGTTCTTC. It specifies CATGDPGNEQFF.

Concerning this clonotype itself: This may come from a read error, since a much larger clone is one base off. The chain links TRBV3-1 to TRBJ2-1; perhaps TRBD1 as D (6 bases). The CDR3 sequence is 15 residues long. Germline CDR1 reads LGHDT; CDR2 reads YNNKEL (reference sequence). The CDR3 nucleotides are TGTGCCACCAGCCAAGGGCAGGGGATTTACAATGAGCAGTTCTTC. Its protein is CATSQGQGIYNEQFF.

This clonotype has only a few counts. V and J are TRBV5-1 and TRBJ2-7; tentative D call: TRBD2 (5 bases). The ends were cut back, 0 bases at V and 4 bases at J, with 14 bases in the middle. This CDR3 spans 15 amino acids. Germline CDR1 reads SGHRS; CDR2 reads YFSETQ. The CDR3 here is CASSLGATGMYEQYF. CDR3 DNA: TGCGCCAGCAGCTTGGGGGCGACGGGGATGTACGAGCAGTACTTC.

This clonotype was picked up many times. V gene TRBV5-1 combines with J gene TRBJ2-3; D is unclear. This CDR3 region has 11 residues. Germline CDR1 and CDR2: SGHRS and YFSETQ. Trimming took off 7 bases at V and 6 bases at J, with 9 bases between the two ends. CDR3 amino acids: CASSRLDTQYF. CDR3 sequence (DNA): TGCGCCAGCTCGCGGTTGGATACGCAGTATTTT.

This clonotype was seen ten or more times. CDR3 DNA: TGTGCCAGCAGCTCGCAACAGGGTCCTAATGAAAAACTGTTTTTT. This sequence encodes CASSSQQGPNEKLFF. This sequence joins TRBV7-9 and TRBJ1-4, with D perhaps matching TRBD1 (6 bases). The CDR3 is 15 amino acids. The V end was cut by 4 bases, the J end by 3 bases, with 12 bases between. Germline assignment: CDR1 SEHNR and CDR2 FQNEAQ (reference sequence).

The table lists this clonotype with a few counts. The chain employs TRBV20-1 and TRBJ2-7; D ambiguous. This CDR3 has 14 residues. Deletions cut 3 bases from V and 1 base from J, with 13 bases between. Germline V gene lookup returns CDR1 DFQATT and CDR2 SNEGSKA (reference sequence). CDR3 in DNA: TGCAGTGCTAGTCGTCAAACCGGATCCTACGAGCAGTACTTC. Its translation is CSASRQTGSYEQYF.

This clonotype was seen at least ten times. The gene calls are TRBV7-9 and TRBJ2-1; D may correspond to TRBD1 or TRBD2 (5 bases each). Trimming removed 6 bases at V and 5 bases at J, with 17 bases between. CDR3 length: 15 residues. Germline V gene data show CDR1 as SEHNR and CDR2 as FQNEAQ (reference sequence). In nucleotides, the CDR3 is TGTGCCAGCAGGGAATGGGGGACCACCCACAATGAGCAGTTCTTC. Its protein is CASREWGTTHNEQFF. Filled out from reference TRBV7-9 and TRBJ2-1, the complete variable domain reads DTGVSQNPRHKITKRGQNVTFRCDPISEHNRLYWYRQTLGQGPEFLTYFQNEAQLEKSRLLSDRFSAERPKGSFSTLEIQRTEQGDSAMYLCASREWGTTHNEQFFGPGTRLTVL.

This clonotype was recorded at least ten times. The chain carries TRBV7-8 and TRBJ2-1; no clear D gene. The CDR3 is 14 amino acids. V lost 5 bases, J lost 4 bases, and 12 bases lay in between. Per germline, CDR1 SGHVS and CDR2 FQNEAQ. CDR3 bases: TGTGCCAGCAGCAGTACTCCGGCATACAATGAGCAGTTCTTC. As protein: CASSSTPAYNEQFF.

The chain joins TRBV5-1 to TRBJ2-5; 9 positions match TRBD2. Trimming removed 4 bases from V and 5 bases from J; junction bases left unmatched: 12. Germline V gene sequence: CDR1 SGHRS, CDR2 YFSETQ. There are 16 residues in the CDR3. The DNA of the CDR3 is TGCGCCAGCAGCATGGATAGCGGGAGTCGGGTCGAGACCCAGTACTTC. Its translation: CASSMDSGSRVETQYF.

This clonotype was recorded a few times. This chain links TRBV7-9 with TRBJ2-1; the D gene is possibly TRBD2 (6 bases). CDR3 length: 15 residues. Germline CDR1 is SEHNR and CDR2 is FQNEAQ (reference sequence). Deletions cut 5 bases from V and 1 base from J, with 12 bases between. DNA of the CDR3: TGTGCCAGCAGCCCTCGGACTATTTCCTACAATGAGCAGTTCTTC. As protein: CASSPRTISYNEQFF.

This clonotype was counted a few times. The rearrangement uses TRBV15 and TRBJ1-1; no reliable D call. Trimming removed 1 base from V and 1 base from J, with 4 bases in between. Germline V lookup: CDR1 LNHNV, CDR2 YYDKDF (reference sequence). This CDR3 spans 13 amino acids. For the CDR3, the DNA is TGTGCCACCAGCAGAGGGAAGAACACTGAAGCTTTCTTT. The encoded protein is CATSRGKNTEAFF.

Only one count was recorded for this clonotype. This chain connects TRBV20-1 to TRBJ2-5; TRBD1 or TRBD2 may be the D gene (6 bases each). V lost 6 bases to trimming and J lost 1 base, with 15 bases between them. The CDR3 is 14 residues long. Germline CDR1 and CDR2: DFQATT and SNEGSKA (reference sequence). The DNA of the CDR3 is TGCAGTGCCGTTGGAGGGGGGATCCAAGAGACCCAGTACTTC. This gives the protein CSAVGGGIQETQYF.

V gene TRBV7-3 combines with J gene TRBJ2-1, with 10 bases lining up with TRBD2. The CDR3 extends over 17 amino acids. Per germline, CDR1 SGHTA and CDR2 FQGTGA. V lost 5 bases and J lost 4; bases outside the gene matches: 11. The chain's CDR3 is CASSLHPPSGGYNEQFF. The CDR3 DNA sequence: TGTGCCAGCAGCCTACACCCCCCTAGCGGGGGATACAATGAGCAGTTCTTC.

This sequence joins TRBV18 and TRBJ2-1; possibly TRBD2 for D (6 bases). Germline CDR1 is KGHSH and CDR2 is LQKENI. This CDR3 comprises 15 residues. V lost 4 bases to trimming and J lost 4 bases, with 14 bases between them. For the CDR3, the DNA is TGTGCCAGCTCACTACGTCCGGGACTGTACAATGAGCAGTTCTTC. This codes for CASSLRPGLYNEQFF.

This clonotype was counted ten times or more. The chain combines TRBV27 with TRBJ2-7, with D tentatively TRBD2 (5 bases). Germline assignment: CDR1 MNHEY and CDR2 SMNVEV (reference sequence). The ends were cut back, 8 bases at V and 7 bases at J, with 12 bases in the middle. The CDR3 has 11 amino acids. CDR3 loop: CASLLRREQYF. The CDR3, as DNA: TGTGCCAGCCTCCTCCGGAGGGAGCAGTACTTC.

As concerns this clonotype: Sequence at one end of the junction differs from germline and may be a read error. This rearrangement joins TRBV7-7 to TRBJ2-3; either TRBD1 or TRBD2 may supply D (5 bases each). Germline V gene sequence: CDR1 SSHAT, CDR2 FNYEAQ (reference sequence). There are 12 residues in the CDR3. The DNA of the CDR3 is TGTGCTAGCAGCGCCACCGGGACGACGCAGTATTTT. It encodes CASSATGTTQYF. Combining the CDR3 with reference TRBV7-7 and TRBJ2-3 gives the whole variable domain GAGVSQSPRYKVTKRGQDVTLRCDPISSHATLYWYQQALGQGPEFLTYFNYEAQPDKSGLPSDRFSAERPEGSISTLTIQRTEQRDSAMYRCASSATGTTQYFGPGTRLTVL.

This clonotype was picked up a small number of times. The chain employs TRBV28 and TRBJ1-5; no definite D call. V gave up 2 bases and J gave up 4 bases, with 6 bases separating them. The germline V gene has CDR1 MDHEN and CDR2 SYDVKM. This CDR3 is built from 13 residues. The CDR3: CASSLAANQPQHF. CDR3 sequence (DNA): TGTGCCAGCAGTTTAGCAGCGAATCAGCCCCAGCATTTT.

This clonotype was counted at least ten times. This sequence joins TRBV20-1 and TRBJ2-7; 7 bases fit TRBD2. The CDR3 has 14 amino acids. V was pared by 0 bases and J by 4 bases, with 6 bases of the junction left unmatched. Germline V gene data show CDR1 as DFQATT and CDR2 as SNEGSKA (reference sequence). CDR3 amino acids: CSARDGGGIYEQYF. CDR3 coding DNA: TGCAGTGCTAGAGATGGGGGGGGGATATACGAGCAGTACTTC.